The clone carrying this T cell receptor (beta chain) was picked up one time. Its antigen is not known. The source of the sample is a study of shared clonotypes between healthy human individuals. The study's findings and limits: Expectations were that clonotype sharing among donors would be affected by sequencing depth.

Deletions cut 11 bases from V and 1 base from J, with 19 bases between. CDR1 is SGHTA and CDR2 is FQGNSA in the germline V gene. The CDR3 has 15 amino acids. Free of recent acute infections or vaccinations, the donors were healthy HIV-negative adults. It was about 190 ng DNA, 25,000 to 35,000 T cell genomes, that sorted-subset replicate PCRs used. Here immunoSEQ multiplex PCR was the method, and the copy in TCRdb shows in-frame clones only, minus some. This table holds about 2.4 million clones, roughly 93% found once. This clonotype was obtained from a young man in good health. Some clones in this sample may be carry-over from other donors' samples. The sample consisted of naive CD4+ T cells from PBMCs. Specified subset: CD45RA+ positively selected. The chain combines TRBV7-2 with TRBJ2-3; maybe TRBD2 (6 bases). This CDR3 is CAAPWRGAGTDTQYF. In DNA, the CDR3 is TGTGCCGCACCTTGGCGCGGGGCCGGCACAGATACGCAGTATTTT. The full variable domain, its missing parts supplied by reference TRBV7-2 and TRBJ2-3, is GAGVSQSPSNKVTEKGKDVELRCDPISGHTALYWYRQSLGQGLEFLIYFQGNSAPDKSGLPSDRFSAERTGGSVSTLTIQRTQQEDSAVYLCAAPWRGAGTDTQYFGPGTRLTVL.